This T cell receptor beta chain was profiled in a study of cytomegalovirus exposure and HLA in healthy donors. The PCR contained 60 Vbeta and 13 Jbeta primers. Some clones are missing from TCRdb's copy, which holds only in-frame ones; the method was immunoSEQ multiplex PCR. The table has about 180,000 clones, roughly 85% seen once. With 4 bases removed from V and 6 bases from J, the gap between germline ends came to 16 bases. The V gene's germline CDR1 is SGHNT and CDR2 YYREEE (reference sequence). This CDR3 comprises 14 residues. General study points: TCR beta sequences reportedly predicted the HLA-A and HLA-B alleles of most subjects accurately. Later analysis identified a missense DCLRE1C variant that was linked to TCR beta V- and J-gene trimming.

About this clone: The antigen is undetermined.

Sequences were obtained from PBMCs. This receptor was identified in a man aged 40-50 years in good health and CMV-seropositive. The chain has TRBV5-4 and TRBJ1-1, with D unclear. Here the CDR3 DNA reads TGTGCCAGCAGCCCGGACTCTACAACGGCTGAAGCTTTCTTT. It yields the protein CASSPDSTTAEAFF. Combining the CDR3 with reference TRBV5-4 and TRBJ1-1 gives the whole variable domain ETGVTQSPTHLIKTRGQQVTLRCSSQSGHNTVSWYQQALGQGPQFIFQYYREEENGRGNFPPRFSGLQFPNYSSELNVNALELDDSALYLCASSPDSTTAEAFFGQGTRLTVV.